This T cell receptor (beta chain) was recovered during a study of technical replicates of blood from a few donors. Germline loops: CDR1 MNHEY, CDR2 SMNVEV (reference sequence). CDR3 length: 15 residues. Trimming removed 8 bases from V and 8 bases from J; junction bases left unmatched: 15. Method: immunoSEQ multiplex PCR; TCRdb's copy keeps in-frame clones and lacks some. The sample lists fewer than 85,000 clones, 94% seen once, with approximately 0.4% in the top ten. Sequencing input: T cells isolated from PBMCs. The V gene is TRBV27, the J gene TRBJ2-1; the match to TRBD2 covers 7 bases. This clonotype originated in a human donor in good health. The CDR3 here is CASHSGTTKRDEQFF. For the CDR3, the DNA is TGTGCCAGCCACTCCGGGACTACCAAAAGGGATGAGCAGTTCTTC.